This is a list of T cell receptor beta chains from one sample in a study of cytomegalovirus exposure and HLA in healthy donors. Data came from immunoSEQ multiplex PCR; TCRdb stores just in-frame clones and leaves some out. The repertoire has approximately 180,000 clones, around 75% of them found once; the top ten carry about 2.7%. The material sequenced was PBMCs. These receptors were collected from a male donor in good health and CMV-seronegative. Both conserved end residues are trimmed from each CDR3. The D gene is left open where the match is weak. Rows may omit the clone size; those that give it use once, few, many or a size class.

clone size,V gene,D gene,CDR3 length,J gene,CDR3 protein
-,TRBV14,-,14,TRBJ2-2,ASSQDFPGSGGELF
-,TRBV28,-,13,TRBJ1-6,ASSNNRYYNSPLH
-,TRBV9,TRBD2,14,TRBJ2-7,ASSPGTSGGYYEQY
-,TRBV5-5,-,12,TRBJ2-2,ASSLGQRTGELF
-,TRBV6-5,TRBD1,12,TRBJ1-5,ASNQGAHDQPQH
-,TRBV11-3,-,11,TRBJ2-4,ASSRSTRGIQY
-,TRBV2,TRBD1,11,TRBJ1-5,ASSGQGNQPQH
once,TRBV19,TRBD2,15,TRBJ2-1,ASTATSGGPSYNEQF
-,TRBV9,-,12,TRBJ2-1,ASSVLTASNEQF
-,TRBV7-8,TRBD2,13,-,ASSLVLAGSYEQY
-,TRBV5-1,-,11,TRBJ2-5,ASNQQGRETQY
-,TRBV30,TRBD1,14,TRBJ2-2,AWSRPGQINTGELF
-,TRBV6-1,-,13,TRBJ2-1,ASTPRSSLYNEQF
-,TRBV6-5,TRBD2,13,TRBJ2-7,ASSSLAGSRYEQY
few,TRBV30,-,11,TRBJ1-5,AWSVRSNQPQH
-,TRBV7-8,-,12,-,ASSLMSAAYEQY
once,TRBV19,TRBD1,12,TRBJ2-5,ASSTLGQGQTQY